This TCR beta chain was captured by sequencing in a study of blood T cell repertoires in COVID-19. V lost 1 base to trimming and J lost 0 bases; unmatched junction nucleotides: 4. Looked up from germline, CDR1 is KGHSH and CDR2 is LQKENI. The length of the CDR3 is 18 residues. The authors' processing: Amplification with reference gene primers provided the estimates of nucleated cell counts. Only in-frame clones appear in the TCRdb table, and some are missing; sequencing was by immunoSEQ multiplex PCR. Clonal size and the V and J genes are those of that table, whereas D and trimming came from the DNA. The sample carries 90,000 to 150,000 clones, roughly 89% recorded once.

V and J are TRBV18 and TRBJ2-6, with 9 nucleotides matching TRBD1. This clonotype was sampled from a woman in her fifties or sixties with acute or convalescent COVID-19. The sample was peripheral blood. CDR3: CASSPQDRGSSGANVLTF. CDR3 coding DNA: TGTGCCAGCTCACCACAGGACAGGGGTAGCTCTGGGGCCAACGTCCTGACTTTC.